This T cell receptor (beta chain) was found in a study of siplizumab effects on memory and regulatory T cells. Libraries were prepared by immunoSEQ multiplex PCR; TCRdb keeps only in-frame clonotypes and omits some of them. The data contain 70,000 to 95,000 clones, about 87% of them singletons. About this clone itself: Antigen unknown.

Study results and caveats: No more than a minor fraction of alloreactive clones could be traced back to unstimulated subsets. The study found that siplizumab significantly reduced alloreactive sequences traceable to unstimulated CD4+ memory cells.

This CDR3 is built from 15 residues. Trimming stripped 4 bases from V and 4 bases from J, with 16 bases between. Germline-derived CDR1 and CDR2 are MGHDK and SYGVNS. This receptor was identified in a human donor in good health. Sequences were obtained from CD4+ T cells sorted from blood. V and J are TRBV25-1 and TRBJ1-1; possibly TRBD1 for D (5 bases). The CDR3 protein is CASSGRKGKFTEAFF. The CDR3 nucleotides read TGTGCCAGCAGTGGTCGGAAGGGGAAATTCACTGAAGCTTTCTTT.